The 5 T cell receptor beta chains below were found in one sample sequenced in a study of shared clonotypes between healthy human individuals. Using immunoSEQ multiplex PCR, the repertoire was profiled, and TCRdb retains in-frame clones only, with some absent. Here the sample spans approximately 500,000 clones, 95% to 97% being singletons. The sequencing sample was made of naive CD4+ T cells sorted from blood. Subset given: CD45RA+ positively selected. These receptors all come from a woman under 40 in good health.

The chain links TRBV11-2 to TRBJ2-2; 11 positions match TRBD1. The V and J ends lost 5 bases and 7 bases, in that order; junction bases with no gene match: 9. The CDR3 is 16 amino acids. Germline-derived CDR1 and CDR2 are SGHAT and FQNNGV. The CDR3 protein is CASSRSGTGGFGELFF. The DNA for the CDR3 is TGTGCCAGCAGCCGGTCCGGGACAGGGGGTTTCGGGGAGCTGTTTTTT. Looking up the rest from reference TRBV11-2 and TRBJ2-2 gives the full variable domain: EAGVAQSPRYKIIEKRQSVAFWCNPISGHATLYWYQQILGQGPKLLIQFQNNGVVDDSQLPKDRFSAERLKGVDSTLKIQPAKLEDSAVYLCASSRSGTGGFGELFFGEGSRLTVL.

V gene TRBV2 combines with J gene TRBJ1-3; D is possibly TRBD1 (5 bases). V was trimmed by 6 bases and J by 0 bases, leaving 9 bases between them. Looked up from germline, CDR1 is SNHLY and CDR2 is FYNNEI. The CDR3 covers 14 residues. The CDR3 DNA follows: TGTGCCAGCAGGCAGGGATACTCTGGAAACACCATATATTTT. Its translation is CASRQGYSGNTIYF.

J is TRBJ1-1 and V is TRBV28, with D possibly TRBD1 on 5 matching bases. V was pared by 5 bases and J by 4 bases, with 17 bases between. This CDR3 region has 15 residues. Germline V gene data show CDR1 as MDHEN and CDR2 as SYDVKM. In nucleotides, the CDR3 is TGTGCCAGCAGTAGGGCCGGGGGGGGAAGCACTGAAGCTTTCTTT. Translating gives CASSRAGGGSTEAFF. Looking up the rest from reference TRBV28 and TRBJ1-1 gives the full variable domain: DVKVTQSSRYLVKRTGEKVFLECVQDMDHENMFWYRQDPGLGLRLIYFSYDVKMKEKGDIPEGYSVSREKKERFSLILESASTNQTSMYLCASSRAGGGSTEAFFGQGTRLTVV.

Concerning this clone: Other nucleotide sequences from this sample produce the same CDR3. The V call is TRBV11-2, the J call TRBJ1-3; the D is unclear. Trimming took 4 bases from V and 2 from J, leaving 0 bases between them. The germline CDR1 and CDR2 sequences are SGHAT and FQNNGV. This CDR3 region has 11 residues. CDR3 DNA sequence: TGTGCCAGCAGCTCTGGAAACACCATATATTTT. This translates into CASSSGNTIYF.

V is TRBV19 and J is TRBJ1-6; 8 bases are shared with TRBD1. This CDR3 is built from 15 residues. Germline V gene data show CDR1 as LNHDA and CDR2 as SQIVND (reference sequence). The ends lost 4 bases at V and 7 bases at J; junction bases unmatched: 6. CDR3 bases: TGTGCCAGTAGTAGGGGGCAGGGGGCGAATTCACCCCTCCACTTT. The encoded protein is CASSRGQGANSPLHF.